These 2 T cell receptor beta chains originate from one sample sequenced in a study of T-cell memory formation after mild COVID-19. TCRdb reprocessed the 5' RACE reads with MiXCR, giving one entry per CDR3 protein. In the table there are around 200,000 distinct CDR3 sequences, around a sixth of which are singletons. Input material: PBMCs or a T cell subset sorted from them (not recorded which). These receptors all stem from a man between 18 and 29 years old who had mild COVID-19 (a few samples of this study predate the infection). Cell type and time point are not known.

This clonotype has more than one count but fewer than ten. The rearrangement uses TRBV6-5 and TRBJ2-3, with D perhaps TRBD2 (5 bases). This CDR3 is 15 amino acids long. The V end lost 4 bases, the J end lost 2 bases, and 13 bases lay between the germline ends. CDR1 is MNHEY, CDR2 SVGAGI, per germline. CDR3 amino acids: CASSFMGSLTDTQYF. DNA for the CDR3: TGTGCCAGCAGTTTCATGGGGAGTCTCACAGATACGCAGTATTTT.

This clonotype turned up a few times. V gene TRBV2 combines with J gene TRBJ1-5; 9 bases agree with TRBD1. Germline-derived CDR1 and CDR2 are SNHLY and FYNNEI. The CDR3 length is 14 residues. V gave up 6 bases and J gave up 5 bases; unmatched junction bases: 5. The CDR3 sequence: CASRAGTGHQPQHF. The CDR3 region has the DNA TGTGCCAGCAGGGCCGGGACAGGGCATCAGCCCCAGCATTTT.